This T cell receptor (beta chain) was sequenced for a study of beta chain features in type 1 diabetes. Study-wide background: Investigators examined some 110,000,000 sorted cells across all samples. General study findings and limits: In these data, an HLA type influence on TCRB rearrangement remained unresolved. Although PCR might favor shorter templates, it would do so equally in patients and controls. For Type 1 diabetes patients, all four CD4+ subsets carried TCRB CDR3s that were moderately but significantly shorter.

With regard to this clone: Its antigen is unknown.

CD4+ naive, central memory, regulatory and stem cell-like memory cells were sorted via CD45RO/CCR7/CD25/CD127/CD95/CD27. Expressed TCRB transcripts were sequenced because the entire RNA isolate underwent reverse transcription. Method: immunoSEQ multiplex PCR; TCRdb's copy keeps in-frame clones and lacks some. The sample includes 130,000 or so clones, roughly 10% of them seen just once. The V segment lost 0 bases and the J segment 6 bases; nucleotides outside the gene matches: 7. This CDR3 contains 15 residues. Germline CDR1 reads MNHEY; CDR2 reads SVGAGI. The receptor was derived from a young man with type 1 diabetes. Material for sequencing was central memory CD4+ T cells from blood. The genes are TRBV6-5 and TRBJ2-7; the match to TRBD1 covers 8 bases. CDR3 DNA: TGTGCCAGCAGTTACTCGAAACAGGGGGATTTCGAGCAGTACTTC. It codes for CASSYSKQGDFEQYF.